These 8 T cell receptor beta chains were sequenced from one sample in a study of radiotherapy plus CTLA-4 blockade in lung cancer. Only in-frame clones appear in the TCRdb table, and some are missing; sequencing was by immunoSEQ multiplex PCR. Of more than 95,000 clones detected, about 70% appear once; the ten largest clones hold approximately 2.6%. Specimen: peripheral blood, collected from a patient treated with radiotherapy plus ipilimumab. The receptors were gathered from a human donor with non-small cell lung cancer who had a partial response to radiotherapy plus ipilimumab. Some clones in this sample may be carry-over from other donors' samples.

V and J are TRBV7-3 and TRBJ2-2; tentatively, D is TRBD2 (5 bases). This CDR3 has 16 amino acids. Germline assignment: CDR1 SGHTA and CDR2 FQGTGA. Trimming stripped 0 bases from V and 5 bases from J, with 13 bases between. CDR3 nucleotides: TGTGCCAGCAGCTTAACGTCCAGCGGTCGGACCGGGGAGCTGTTTTTT. Amino acids: CASSLTSSGRTGELFF.

The V gene is TRBV5-1, the J gene TRBJ2-1, with 9 bases lining up with TRBD1. CDR3 length equals 15 residues. Germline assignment: CDR1 SGHRS and CDR2 YFSETQ. With 0 bases clipped from V and 5 bases from J, the junction kept 3 bases outside the gene matches. This CDR3 reads CASSLGTGADNEQFF. Written as DNA, the CDR3 is TGCGCCAGCAGCTTGGGGACAGGGGCCGACAATGAGCAGTTCTTC.

The V gene is TRBV19, the J gene TRBJ2-2; D unclear. The CDR3 spans 13 residues. Germline V gene data show CDR1 as LNHDA and CDR2 as SQIVND (reference sequence). Trimming shortened V by 3 bases and J by 1 base, and 3 bases separated the two germline ends. CDR3 amino acids: CASSIWNTGELFF. The CDR3 DNA reads TGTGCCAGTAGTATCTGGAACACCGGGGAGCTGTTTTTT.

This clone occurred once. The V call is TRBV7-6, the J call TRBJ1-1; D gene unclear. Germline values: CDR1 SGHVS, CDR2 FNYEAQ. The CDR3 spans 12 residues. V shed 7 bases and J shed 0 bases, with 6 bases lying between them. The CDR3 sequence is CASKDLNTEAFF. The DNA for the CDR3 is TGTGCCAGCAAAGACTTGAACACTGAAGCTTTCTTT.

This clone has only one observation. The CDR3 region is CASSQEIGTAHSYEQYF. As DNA, the CDR3 is TGCGCCAGCAGCCAAGAAATCGGGACAGCCCACTCCTACGAGCAGTACTTC. This chain links TRBV4-1 with TRBJ2-5; TRBD1 agrees at 7 bases. The end of the DNA aligns better with TRBJ2-7, so the J call may be wrong. The V gene's germline CDR1 is MGHRA and CDR2 YSYEKL. This CDR3 contains 17 residues.

A few counts support this clone. CDR3 DNA sequence: TGTGCCATCAGTGAGGGCAGGGAAAAATTGTACGAGCAGTACTTC. Its translation: CAISEGREKLYEQYF. The V and J genes are TRBV10-3 and TRBJ2-7; possible D gene TRBD1, 5 bases. The germline V gene encodes CDR1 ENHRY and CDR2 SYGVKD. V lost 2 bases and J 4 bases, leaving 15 bases between the germline ends. This CDR3 is 15 amino acids long.

The chain is built from TRBV4-2 and TRBJ2-7; TRBD2 matches at 8 bases. Per germline, CDR1 LGHNA and CDR2 YNFKEQ. Losses at the gene ends were 1 base for V and 1 base for J; bases not matched to a gene: 12. The CDR3 sequence is 18 residues long. The DNA of the CDR3 is TGTGCCAGCAGCCAAGGGCAGCGGGGGAGCGACTCGTCCTACGAGCAGTACTTC. Translated: CASSQGQRGSDSSYEQYF.

This clone was seen just once. The V and J genes are TRBV18 and TRBJ2-3; 11 nucleotides match TRBD2. Trimming cost V 4 bases and J 0 bases; bases outside gene matches: 6. CDR1 KGHSH and CDR2 LQKENI come from the germline V gene. This CDR3 spans 17 amino acids. The chain's CDR3 is CASSRDRTSGSTDTQYF. CDR3 DNA: TGTGCCAGCTCACGGGATAGGACTAGCGGGAGCACAGATACGCAGTATTTT.